Shown below are 26 T cell receptor beta chains from a single sample sequenced in a study of blood T cell repertoires in COVID-19. The assay was immunoSEQ multiplex PCR, and TCRdb's table has in-frame clones only and misses some. The sample yields roughly 160,000 clones, roughly 90% seen once. Sequenced input: peripheral blood. The receptor set was obtained from a man between 45 and 60 years old with acute or convalescent COVID-19.

This chain connects TRBV14 to TRBJ2-3; 10 bases line up with TRBD2. V lost 1 base, J lost 2 bases, and 3 bases stayed unmatched. This CDR3 contains 16 residues. Germline V gives CDR1 SGHDN, CDR2 FVKESK. The CDR3 region is CASSQALAGYTDTQYF. Written as DNA, the CDR3 is TGTGCCAGCAGCCAAGCACTAGCGGGATACACAGATACGCAGTATTTT.

This chain connects TRBV9 to TRBJ2-1; possible D gene TRBD2, 5 bases. This CDR3 spans 16 amino acids. Trimming removed 3 bases from V and 5 bases from J, with 18 bases in between. The germline gives CDR1 SGDLS, CDR2 YYNGEE. In nucleotides, the CDR3 is TGTGCCAGCAGCGAGAGCGGAGCGATATGGAACAATGAGCAGTTCTTC. Its translation is CASSESGAIWNNEQFF.

The chain links TRBV11-2 to TRBJ2-7; 9 bases agree with TRBD1. After removal of 3 bases from V and 12 bases from J, the junction contained 3 bases not matched to a gene. Germline values: CDR1 SGHAT, CDR2 FQNNGV. This CDR3 contains 11 residues. The CDR3 is CASSLGQGLYF. The CDR3 DNA follows: TGTGCCAGCAGCTTGGGACAGGGATTGTACTTC. The complete variable domain, with remaining parts taken from reference TRBV11-2 and TRBJ2-7, reads EAGVAQSPRYKIIEKRQSVAFWCNPISGHATLYWYQQILGQGPKLLIQFQNNGVVDDSQLPKDRFSAERLKGVDSTLKIQPAKLEDSAVYLCASSLGQGLYFGPGTRLTVT.

The chain uses TRBV28 and TRBJ1-5, with 8 bases identical to TRBD1. There are 16 residues in the CDR3. The J segment lost 2 bases and the V segment lost 6 bases, leaving 9 bases of the junction unmatched. In germline, CDR1 is MDHEN, CDR2 SYDVKM. The CDR3 DNA sequence: TGTGCCAGCAGCCCCTTCGGACAGGGAGGCAATCAGCCCCAGCATTTT. It is translated as CASSPFGQGGNQPQHF.

The V and J genes are TRBV6-5 and TRBJ1-1, with a possible D match to TRBD1 (5 bases). Germline V CDR1 and CDR2: MNHEY, SVGAGI. The CDR3 consists of 12 residues. This CDR3 reads CVLRSGATEAFF. The CDR3 nucleotides are TGTGTCCTTCGGTCTGGGGCCACTGAAGCTTTCTTT.

This clone has a handful of counts. The chain couples TRBV10-1 to TRBJ1-6; 8 bases agree with TRBD1. J gave up 8 bases and V 3 bases, and 3 bases lay outside the gene matches. The CDR3 sequence is 14 residues long. Per the germline V gene, CDR1 is WNHNN and CDR2 is SYGVQD (reference sequence). CDR3 region: CASSERQGYSPLHF. The CDR3 DNA reads as TGCGCCAGCAGTGAACGACAGGGGTATTCACCCCTCCACTTT.

This rearrangement joins TRBV28 to TRBJ1-3, with D maybe TRBD1 (5 bases). V gave up 2 bases and J gave up 4 bases, with 15 bases separating them. Germline values: CDR1 MDHEN, CDR2 SYDVKM. CDR3 length equals 16 residues. CDR3 protein: CASSLKTAGIGNTIYF. The CDR3 DNA sequence: TGTGCCAGCAGTTTAAAGACGGCAGGGATAGGAAACACCATATATTTT. Full variable domain (remainder filled in from reference TRBV28 and TRBJ1-3): DVKVTQSSRYLVKRTGEKVFLECVQDMDHENMFWYRQDPGLGLRLIYFSYDVKMKEKGDIPEGYSVSREKKERFSLILESASTNQTSMYLCASSLKTAGIGNTIYFGEGSWLTVV.

V is TRBV5-1 and J is TRBJ1-4; 8 nucleotides align to TRBD1. CDR1 and CDR2 (germline): SGHRS, YFSETQ. V was clipped by 4 bases and J by 5 bases; unmatched bases: 4. The CDR3 has 14 residues. CDR3 coding DNA: TGCGCCAGCAGCAGGGGACAGGACAATGAAAAACTGTTTTTT. The encoded protein is CASSRGQDNEKLFF.

CDR3 loop: CASEHATYNEQFF. The CDR3 DNA reads TGTGCCAGCGAACACGCAACCTACAATGAGCAGTTCTTC. V gene TRBV11-3 combines with J gene TRBJ2-1, with D hard to call. Trimming pared 8 bases from V and 2 bases from J, leaving 10 bases between. The germline CDR1 and CDR2 sequences are SGHNT and YENEEA. This CDR3 spans 13 amino acids.

The chain has TRBV21-1 and TRBJ1-1; the D call TRBD1 from the table was never checked on the DNA. TRBV21-1 is deemed a pseudogene. The CDR3 consists of 17 residues. The DNA for the CDR3 is TGTGCCAGCAGCAAACGCACAGGGGGAAGAGGAAACACTGAAGCTTTCTTT. Its translation: CASSKRTGGRGNTEAFF.

To note about this clone: One end of the junction varies from germline; a read error may be responsible. The rearrangement joins TRBV29-1 to TRBJ2-5; the match to TRBD1 covers 8 bases. The CDR3 length is 13 residues. Germline values: CDR1 SQVTM, CDR2 ANQGSEA. CDR3 residues: CSVDRGHQETQYF. The CDR3 DNA reads TGCAGCGTTGACAGGGGGCACCAGGAGACCCAGTACTTC.

The chain joins TRBV10-3 to TRBJ1-1; 8 nucleotides line up with TRBD1. The length of the CDR3 is 15 residues. Germline V gives CDR1 ENHRY, CDR2 SYGVKD. The ends lost 3 bases at V and 1 base at J; junction bases unmatched: 4. In DNA, the CDR3 is TGTGCCATCAGTGACCTCGGGACAGGGAACACTGAAGCTTTCTTT. It specifies CAISDLGTGNTEAFF.

V gene TRBV6-5 combines with J gene TRBJ2-5, with 13 bases identical to TRBD2. The CDR3 has 15 residues. V lost 6 bases and J lost 8; bases outside the gene matches: 9. Germline loops: CDR1 MNHEY, CDR2 SVGAGI. CDR3 sequence: CASSNPGLAGSTQYF. The CDR3 nucleotides read TGTGCCAGCAGCAATCCGGGACTAGCGGGGTCAACCCAGTACTTC.

J is TRBJ1-6 and V is TRBV2; TRBD1 matches 9 bases. The CDR3 has 16 amino acids. The germline CDR1 and CDR2 sequences are SNHLY and FYNNEI. V trimming: 2 bases; J trimming: 10 bases; junction bases outside the gene matches: 9. CDR3 bases: TGTGCCAGCAGTGAATTATTGGGGACAGGGACATCACCCCTCCACTTT. Amino acids: CASSELLGTGTSPLHF.

The chain couples TRBV28 to TRBJ2-5; 9 bases fit TRBD2. The CDR3 is 15 amino acids. The junction had 8 bases not matched to a gene; V was cut back by 3 bases and J by 6 bases. Per the germline V gene, CDR1 is MDHEN and CDR2 is SYDVKM. CDR3 residues: CASSFSAGGGQTQYF. The CDR3 nucleotides are TGTGCCAGCAGTTTCTCAGCGGGGGGTGGGCAGACCCAGTACTTC. The complete variable domain, with remaining parts taken from reference TRBV28 and TRBJ2-5, reads DVKVTQSSRYLVKRTGEKVFLECVQDMDHENMFWYRQDPGLGLRLIYFSYDVKMKEKGDIPEGYSVSREKKERFSLILESASTNQTSMYLCASSFSAGGGQTQYFGPGTRLLVL.

This chain links TRBV11-2 with TRBJ2-1, with D hard to call. The CDR3 length is 15 residues. Germline V gene lookup returns CDR1 SGHAT and CDR2 FQNNGV. V lost 3 bases, J lost 5 bases, and 14 bases lay in between. The CDR3 sequence is CASSFSSDGNNEQFF. The CDR3 bases are TGTGCCAGCAGCTTCTCTAGTGATGGAAACAATGAGCAGTTCTTC. The full variable domain, its missing parts supplied by reference TRBV11-2 and TRBJ2-1, is EAGVAQSPRYKIIEKRQSVAFWCNPISGHATLYWYQQILGQGPKLLIQFQNNGVVDDSQLPKDRFSAERLKGVDSTLKIQPAKLEDSAVYLCASSFSSDGNNEQFFGPGTRLTVL.

This chain joins TRBV5-1 and TRBJ2-1, with 7 nucleotides matching TRBD1. The CDR3 has 15 residues. Germline trimming cut 3 bases from V and 4 bases from J; bases unmatched to any gene: 7. The germline CDR1 and CDR2 sequences are SGHRS and YFSETQ. The CDR3 loop reads CASSSTGTIYNEQFF. The DNA of the CDR3 is TGCGCCAGCAGCTCGACAGGGACGATTTACAATGAGCAGTTCTTC.

The V call is TRBV24-1, the J call TRBJ2-7; D perhaps matches TRBD1 (5 bases). CDR3 length equals 12 residues. Germline V lookup: CDR1 KGHDR, CDR2 SFDVKD. Trimming removed 3 bases from V and 6 bases from J, with 8 bases in between. This chain's CDR3 is CATSDPRGEQYF. Here the CDR3 DNA reads TGTGCCACCAGTGATCCTAGGGGCGAGCAGTACTTC.

J is TRBJ1-1 and V is TRBV6-5; D gene unclear. V dropped 7 bases and J dropped 2 bases, with 17 bases sitting between them. This CDR3 region has 15 residues. Germline CDR1 reads MNHEY; CDR2 reads SVGAGI. CDR3 loop: CASTLTWEGNTEAFF. DNA of the CDR3: TGTGCCAGCACCCTAACTTGGGAGGGTAACACTGAAGCTTTCTTT.

The CDR3 coding sequence is TGTGCCACCAGCAGAAATGACCCAGGGTCTTCGGAAGCTTTCTTT. Residues: CATSRNDPGSSEAFF. This chain links TRBV15 with TRBJ1-1; D is perhaps TRBD1 (5 bases). Germline CDR1 LNHNV, CDR2 YYDKDF (reference sequence). V gave up 2 bases and J gave up 8 bases, with 18 bases separating them. This CDR3 is 15 amino acids long. The full variable domain, rest sourced from reference TRBV15 and TRBJ1-1, is DAMVIQNPRYQVTQFGKPVTLSCSQTLNHNVMYWYQQKSSQAPKLLFHYYDKDFNNEADTPDNFQSRRPNTSFCFLDIRSPGLGDTAMYLCATSRNDPGSSEAFFGQGTRLTVV.

This chain connects TRBV28 to TRBJ2-3, with a possible D match to TRBD1 (6 bases). The germline V and J ends were trimmed by 3 bases and 5 bases, with 15 bases remaining between them. Per germline, CDR1 MDHEN and CDR2 SYDVKM. This CDR3 spans 15 amino acids. The CDR3 reads CASSLARGALDTQYF. CDR3 in DNA: TGTGCCAGCAGTTTGGCCAGGGGCGCATTAGATACGCAGTATTTT.

This chain connects TRBV30 to TRBJ1-6; D uncertain. Germline assignment: CDR1 GTSNPN and CDR2 SVGIG (reference sequence). With 1 base removed from V and 7 bases from J, the gap between germline ends came to 20 bases. CDR3 length: 17 amino acids. The CDR3 loop reads CAWSARGSPILNSPLHF. CDR3 in DNA: TGTGCCTGGAGTGCGCGGGGATCCCCAATATTGAATTCACCCCTCCACTTT.

A single count supports this clone. This chain joins TRBV27 and TRBJ2-3; 15 bases map to TRBD2. V lost 7 bases to trimming and J lost 4 bases; unmatched junction nucleotides: 18. There are 20 residues in the CDR3. The germline V gene has CDR1 MNHEY and CDR2 SMNVEV (reference sequence). The CDR3 protein is CASIPTPPLGLAGGPDTQYF. CDR3 in DNA: TGTGCCAGCATCCCAACCCCTCCCCTTGGACTAGCGGGAGGGCCAGATACGCAGTATTTT.

This chain uses TRBV14 with TRBJ2-4; D remains unclear. The CDR3 has 12 amino acids. CDR1 and CDR2 from the germline V gene are SGHDN and FVKESK. V dropped 3 bases and J dropped 11 bases, with 11 bases sitting between them. CDR3 region: CASSQSGLVQYF. CDR3 in DNA: TGTGCCAGCAGCCAGTCCGGCCTAGTTCAGTACTTC.

The V gene is TRBV9, the J gene TRBJ1-1; perhaps TRBD1 as D (5 bases). Deletions cut 0 bases from V and 0 bases from J, with 9 bases between. The germline gives CDR1 SGDLS, CDR2 YYNGEE. The CDR3 sequence is 15 residues long. In nucleotides, the CDR3 is TGTGCCAGCAGCGTAGTGGGGACTATGAACACTGAAGCTTTCTTT. It specifies CASSVVGTMNTEAFF.

The V call is TRBV29-1, the J call TRBJ1-1; perhaps TRBD1 as D (6 bases). Germline V gene data show CDR1 as SQVTM and CDR2 as ANQGSEA. Trimming left V 7 bases short and J 4 bases short, with 19 bases between. CDR3 length equals 14 residues. In DNA form, the CDR3 reads TGCAGCGCTCGGGGGGGCAGGGTTGCCACTGAAGCTTTCTTT. Residues: CSARGGRVATEAFF. Full variable domain (rest looked up from reference TRBV29-1 and TRBJ1-1): SAVISQKPSRDICQRGTSLTIQCQVDSQVTMMFWYRQQPGQSLTLIATANQGSEATYESGFVIDKFPISRPNLTFSTLTVSNMSPEDSSIYLCSARGGRVATEAFFGQGTRLTVV.